This T cell receptor beta chain emerged from a study of a mutant IDH1 vaccine in newly diagnosed glioma. The overall study: In weeks 1, 3, 5, 7, 11, 15, 19 and 23, patients were vaccinated. Vaccination started 4-6 weeks after radiotherapy alone, or with temozolomide cycles.

Study conclusions and caveats: Pseudoprogression seemed unrelated to changes in top peripheral T cell clonotypes.

Described time point: week 11, during vaccination. The study gave 300 ug of mutant IDH1 20-mer peptide per vaccine dose, with topical imiquimod. There were new WHO grade 3 or 4 astrocytomas in the donors, and these were IDH1-mutant and ATRX-lost. Method: immunoSEQ multiplex PCR; TCRdb's copy keeps in-frame clones and lacks some. The sample records some 64,000 clones, approximately 88% being singletons. As regards this clone: Its antigen is still unknown.

The receptor was isolated from a woman aged 45-65 years with glioma. Material: PBMCs, obtained from a glioma patient whose treatment included an IDH1 peptide vaccine.

The CDR3 DNA sequence: TGCAGTGCCCCCGCAGGCTCTGGGGCCAACGTCCTGACTTTC. It specifies CSAPAGSGANVLTF. The V and J genes are TRBV29-1 and TRBJ2-6; D is unclear. In germline, CDR1 is SQVTM, CDR2 ANQGSEA. This CDR3 region has 14 residues. Supplemented by reference TRBV29-1 and TRBJ2-6, the full variable domain reads SAVISQKPSRDICQRGTSLTIQCQVDSQVTMMFWYRQQPGQSLTLIATANQGSEATYESGFVIDKFPISRPNLTFSTLTVSNMSPEDSSIYLCSAPAGSGANVLTFGAGSRLTVL.